Below are 21 T cell receptor beta chains sequenced from a single sample in a study of patients and donors after allogeneic stem cell transplantation. A single record per CDR3 protein comes from TCRdb applying MiXCR to the RT-PCR reads. The repertoire consists of about 230,000 distinct CDR3 sequences, with about 14% occurring once and the leading ten covering approximately 10%. The sample was blood, either unsorted or a sorted T cell fraction (not recorded which). Source of these receptors: a human donor who was either an allogeneic HSCT recipient or a stem cell or donor lymphocyte infusion donor (not recorded which). It is not recorded whose cells these are; they may come from a transplant donor.

This clonotype came up many times. The rearrangement uses TRBV4-1 and TRBJ1-1; the D is unclear. Trimming removed 3 bases from V and 5 bases from J, with 10 bases in between. From germline, CDR1 is MGHRA and CDR2 YSYEKL. The CDR3 is 13 amino acids. The CDR3 DNA follows: TGCGCCAGCAGCCAGGGGATGGAAACTGAAGCTTTCTTT. Protein: CASSQGMETEAFF.

This clonotype appeared a few times. This chain connects TRBV11-3 to TRBJ2-3; TRBD2 agrees at 7 bases. With V trimmed by 5 bases and J by 0 bases, 11 bases remained unmatched. Germline CDR1 and CDR2: SGHNT and YENEEA. This CDR3 spans 17 amino acids. The CDR3 region has the DNA TGTGCCAGCAGCCCCACCGGTGGTAGCGGGAGCACAGATACGCAGTATTTT. Amino acid sequence: CASSPTGGSGSTDTQYF.

The chain employs TRBV20-1 and TRBJ2-5; unclear D gene. The CDR3 spans 11 residues. The V gene lost 6 bases and the J gene lost 5 bases, with 10 bases spanning the gap. Germline CDR1 and CDR2: DFQATT and SNEGSKA (reference sequence). The CDR3 DNA follows: TGCAGTGCAACAGCCCTGGAGACCCAGTACTTC. Protein sequence: CSATALETQYF.

The V gene is TRBV30, the J gene TRBJ1-1; D remains ambiguous. The CDR3 is 12 amino acids. CDR1 GTSNPN and CDR2 SVGIG come from the germline V gene (reference sequence). V was pared by 0 bases and J by 5 bases, with 7 bases between. The CDR3 sequence is CAWSVRGTEAFF. The CDR3 DNA sequence: TGTGCCTGGAGTGTACGGGGAACTGAAGCTTTCTTT.

The chain carries TRBV12-3 or TRBV12-4 and TRBJ1-1; 9 bases are shared with TRBD1. Trimming at V came to 0 bases and at J to 1 base, leaving 3 bases not matched to a gene. CDR3 length: 16 amino acids. This CDR3 is CASSLAAGQGNTEAFF. As DNA, the CDR3 is TGTGCCAGCAGTTTAGCGGCGGGACAGGGGAACACTGAAGCTTTCTTT.

This clonotype was seen many times. CDR3 nucleotide sequence: TGCAGCGTTGAAATGGCTGGAGATGAGCAGTTCTTC. Its translation: CSVEMAGDEQFF. V usage is TRBV29-1 and J usage is TRBJ2-1, with unresolved D. Germline CDR1 reads SQVTM; CDR2 reads ANQGSEA. The CDR3 length is 12 residues. Trimming stripped 2 bases from V and 8 bases from J, with 10 bases between.

This clonotype was observed a handful of times. V is TRBV4-2 and J is TRBJ2-1; no reliable D call. V was cut by 0 bases and J by 0 bases, with 12 bases left in between. The CDR3 spans 17 residues. From germline, CDR1 is LGHNA and CDR2 YNFKEQ. The CDR3 DNA reads TGTGCCAGCAGCCAAGATGAACGGGCCCGCTCCTACAATGAGCAGTTCTTC. This sequence encodes CASSQDERARSYNEQFF.

The sample holds a few counts of this clonotype. The rearrangement links TRBV6-1 to TRBJ2-2, with 8 nucleotides matching TRBD2. Germline loops: CDR1 MNHNS, CDR2 SASEGT. The CDR3 totals 17 residues. Trimming at V came to 5 bases and at J to 4 bases, leaving 12 bases not matched to a gene. In nucleotides, the CDR3 is TGTGCCAGCAGTCCCGTCCGTAGTAGCGGGATCACCGGGGAGCTGTTTTTT. Protein product: CASSPVRSSGITGELFF.

This clonotype has at least ten counts. The chain recombines TRBV20-1 with TRBJ2-7; 14 nucleotides align to TRBD2. Germline V gene sequence: CDR1 DFQATT, CDR2 SNEGSKA (reference sequence). The CDR3 totals 13 residues. V lost 6 bases and J lost 6; bases outside the gene matches: 4. The CDR3 is CSAPGLAGGEQYF. In nucleotides, the CDR3 is TGCAGTGCCCCCGGACTAGCGGGAGGCGAGCAGTACTTC.

A few counts support this clonotype. The chain carries TRBV12-3 or TRBV12-4 and TRBJ1-5, with TRBD1 matching 9 bases. V lost 7 bases to trimming and J lost 7 bases; unmatched junction nucleotides: 8. The length of the CDR3 is 14 residues. The CDR3 protein is CASTSTGGGQPQHF. The CDR3 nucleotides read TGTGCCAGCACCTCGACAGGGGGAGGCCAGCCCCAGCATTTT.

This clonotype was counted between two and nine times. The chain uses TRBV6-2 or TRBV6-3 and TRBJ1-1; D is unclear. There are 12 residues in the CDR3. Germline loops: CDR1 MNHEY, CDR2 SVGEGT. Trimming pared 6 bases from V and 4 bases from J, leaving 9 bases between. The CDR3: CASSSVGTEAFF. CDR3 nucleotide sequence: TGTGCCAGCAGCTCGGTTGGCACTGAAGCTTTCTTT.

This clonotype was picked up many times. This rearrangement joins TRBV6-5 to TRBJ2-7; possibly TRBD2 for D (6 bases). The CDR3 is 15 residues long. The V gene lost 0 bases and the J gene lost 4 bases, with 13 bases spanning the gap. Germline V gene data show CDR1 as MNHEY and CDR2 as SVGAGI. The CDR3 protein is CASSYSTGVGYEQYF. The CDR3 coding sequence is TGTGCCAGCAGTTACTCGACGGGGGTTGGGTACGAGCAGTACTTC.

This clonotype appeared a few times. V and J are TRBV19 and TRBJ1-1; possible D gene TRBD1, 5 bases. Deletions cut 3 bases from V and 10 bases from J, with 15 bases between. The CDR3 is 13 amino acids. The V gene's germline CDR1 is LNHDA and CDR2 SQIVND (reference sequence). CDR3 in DNA: TGTGCCAGTAGTATTCCTCAGTACGGGGCAGCTTTCTTT. As protein: CASSIPQYGAAFF. The entire variable domain, with the rest obtained from reference TRBV19 and TRBJ1-1, is as follows: DGGITQSPKYLFRKEGQNVTLSCEQNLNHDAMYWYRQDPGQGLRLIYYSQIVNDFQKGDIAEGYSVSREKKESFPLTVTSAQKNPTAFYLCASSIPQYGAAFFGQGTRLTVV.

V gene TRBV6-5 combines with J gene TRBJ1-5; D remains ambiguous. The CDR3 is 14 residues long. CDR1 is MNHEY and CDR2 is SVGAGI in the germline V gene. V lost 0 bases and J 6 bases, leaving 9 bases between the germline ends. The CDR3 sequence is CASSYSIFGQPQHF. The CDR3 nucleotides read TGTGCCAGCAGTTACTCGATCTTCGGTCAGCCCCAGCATTTT.

There are many counts of this clonotype. The J gene is TRBJ2-7, the V gene TRBV6-5; TRBD1 matches at 10 bases. The V gene's germline CDR1 is MNHEY and CDR2 SVGAGI. The CDR3 extends over 17 amino acids. The trim removed 0 bases at V and 3 bases at J, leaving 8 bases unmatched. The chain's CDR3 is CASSYSFPGQGNYEQYF. In nucleotides, the CDR3 is TGTGCCAGCAGTTACTCCTTTCCGGGACAGGGGAACTACGAGCAGTACTTC.

This clonotype was counted only a few times. The chain carries TRBV4-1 and TRBJ1-4; D gene ambiguous. The CDR3 covers 16 residues. Germline V gene data show CDR1 as MGHRA and CDR2 as YSYEKL. The V end was cut by 0 bases, the J end by 5 bases, with 13 bases between. CDR3 loop: CASSQDENVRNEKLFF. The CDR3 DNA reads TGCGCCAGCAGCCAAGATGAGAATGTAAGGAATGAAAAACTGTTTTTT.

This clonotype was seen ten or more times. The chain carries TRBV5-1 and TRBJ2-3; D may be TRBD1 (6 bases). Germline CDR1 SGHRS, CDR2 YFSETQ. Trimming stripped 1 base from V and 6 bases from J, with 15 bases between. This CDR3 has 15 residues. The CDR3 region has the DNA TGCGCCAGCAGCTTGAGGCCAGGGGACGAGGATACGCAGTATTTT. It encodes CASSLRPGDEDTQYF.

The chain recombines TRBV7-3 with TRBJ1-1; TRBD1 agrees at 8 bases. Germline CDR1 SGHTA, CDR2 FQGTGA. The CDR3 extends over 15 amino acids. V was pared by 3 bases and J by 4 bases, with 7 bases of the junction left unmatched. The CDR3 sequence: CASSFQGASGTEAFF. The DNA for the CDR3 is TGTGCCAGCAGCTTTCAGGGGGCATCGGGCACTGAAGCTTTCTTT.

The chain combines TRBV3-1 with TRBJ2-7, with D possibly TRBD2 on 5 matching bases. CDR3 length: 12 amino acids. V was pared by 5 bases and J by 6 bases, with 11 bases between. The germline V gene encodes CDR1 LGHDT and CDR2 YNNKEL (reference sequence). The DNA for the CDR3 is TGTGCCAGCAGCAGGTCAGGACTCGAGCAGTACTTC. Protein sequence: CASSRSGLEQYF.

This clonotype was detected only a few times. The chain couples TRBV28 to TRBJ2-3; D possibly corresponds to TRBD1 (6 bases). CDR3 length equals 15 residues. Trimming took off 2 bases at V and 4 bases at J, with 13 bases between the two ends. Germline lookup yields CDR1 MDHEN and CDR2 SYDVKM. The CDR3 sequence: CASSLGGFEADTQYF. In DNA form, the CDR3 reads TGTGCCAGCAGTTTAGGGGGCTTTGAGGCAGATACGCAGTATTTT.

There are a few counts of this clonotype. This sequence joins TRBV9 and TRBJ2-1, with 9 bases fitting TRBD1. The CDR3 sequence is 15 residues long. The ends lost 2 bases at V and 10 bases at J; junction bases unmatched: 10. The V gene's germline CDR1 is SGDLS and CDR2 YYNGEE. The CDR3 DNA is TGTGCCAGCAGCGTCAAGGGACAGGGAAACCAAGAGCAGTTCTTC. Its translation is CASSVKGQGNQEQFF.